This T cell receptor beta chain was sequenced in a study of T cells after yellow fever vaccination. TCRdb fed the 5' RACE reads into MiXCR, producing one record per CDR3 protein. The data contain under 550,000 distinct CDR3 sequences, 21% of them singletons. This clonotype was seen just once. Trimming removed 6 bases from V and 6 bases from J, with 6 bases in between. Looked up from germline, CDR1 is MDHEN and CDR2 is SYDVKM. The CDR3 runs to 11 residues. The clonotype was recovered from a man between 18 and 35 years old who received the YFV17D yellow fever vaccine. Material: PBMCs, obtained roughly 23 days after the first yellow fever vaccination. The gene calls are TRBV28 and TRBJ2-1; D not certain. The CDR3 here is CASSPSNEQFF. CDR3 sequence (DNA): TGTGCCAGCAGCCCTTCCAATGAGCAGTTCTTC.